The T cell receptor (beta chain) described here comes from a study of vaccination and CD4 T cells after COVID-19. Treatment noted: approximately nine-day PBMC culture with coronavirus spike peptide pools or control peptides (ViraFEST assay). The Oncomine TCR Beta short-read assay was applied to DNA of cultured CD4+ T cells. TCRdb re-derived calls from the PCR reads in MiXCR, one entry per CDR3 protein. The table includes about 14,000 distinct CDR3 sequences, around 45% detected once. A remark on this clonotype: Its antigen is as yet unknown.

V was trimmed by 5 bases and J by 1 base, leaving 11 bases between them. The germline gives CDR1 LNHDA, CDR2 SQIVND (reference sequence). This CDR3 is built from 14 residues. The chain employs TRBV19 and TRBJ1-1, with D uncertain. The TCR comes from a human donor with COVID-19. The sequenced sample was cultured CD4+ T cells from blood. CDR3 loop: CASSLGRENTEAFF. The CDR3 DNA is TGTGCCAGTAGTTTAGGCCGGGAGAACACTGAAGCTTTCTTT. The complete variable domain, with remaining parts taken from reference TRBV19 and TRBJ1-1, reads DGGITQSPKYLFRKEGQNVTLSCEQNLNHDAMYWYRQDPGQGLRLIYYSQIVNDFQKGDIAEGYSVSREKKESFPLTVTSAQKNPTAFYLCASSLGRENTEAFFGQGTRLTVV.